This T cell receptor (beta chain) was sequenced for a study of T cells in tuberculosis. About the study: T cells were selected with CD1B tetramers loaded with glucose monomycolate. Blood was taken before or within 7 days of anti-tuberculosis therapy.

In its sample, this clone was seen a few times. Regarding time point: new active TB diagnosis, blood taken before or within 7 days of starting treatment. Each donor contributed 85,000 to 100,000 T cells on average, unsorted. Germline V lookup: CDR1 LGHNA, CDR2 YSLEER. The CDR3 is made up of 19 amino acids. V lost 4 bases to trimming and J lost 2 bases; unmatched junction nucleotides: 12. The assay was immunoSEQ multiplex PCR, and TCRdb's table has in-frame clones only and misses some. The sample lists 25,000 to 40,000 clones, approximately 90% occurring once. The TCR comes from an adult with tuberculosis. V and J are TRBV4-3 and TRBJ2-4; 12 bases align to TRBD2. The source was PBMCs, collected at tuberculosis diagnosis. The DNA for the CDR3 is TGCGCCAGCAGCCCGAGACTAGCGGGAGCCACCGGTACCAAAAACATTCAGTACTTC. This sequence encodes CASSPRLAGATGTKNIQYF.